The clone carrying this T cell receptor (beta chain) was seen ten or more times. It was RNA transcripts that yielded the amplified TCR beta CDR3 regions. Primed by the HTBI set, a first-round RT-PCR was run on the TCR CDR3. TCRdb ran MiXCR on the multiplex PCR reads and lists one entry per CDR3 protein. The table includes more than 350,000 distinct CDR3 sequences, 14% detected once. The source of the sample is a study of T cells in Graves' hyperthyroidism and ophthalmopathy. The TCR comes from a woman aged 25 to 39 with Graves' ophthalmopathy. Sample: blood.

The CDR3 DNA reads TGTGCCAGCACCCTAGGGAGGTCTGGGGCCAACGTCCTGACTTTC. Translation: CASTLGRSGANVLTF. The chain has TRBV28 and TRBJ2-6, with D possibly being TRBD2 (6 bases). Trimming removed 7 bases from V and 1 base from J, with 11 bases in between. CDR1 MDHEN and CDR2 SYDVKM come from the germline V gene. The CDR3 runs 15 residues.